The 7 T cell receptor beta chains below were found in one sample sequenced in a study of blood T cells in healthy people across ages. It was with a sample-barcoded 5' primer and a J-beta primer mix that a second PCR of roughly 6 to 12 cycles was run. TCRdb ran MiXCR on the 5' RACE reads and lists one entry per CDR3 protein. This table has hundreds of thousands of distinct CDR3 sequences, roughly 60% appearing once. The sample taken for sequencing was blood. These receptor sequences come from a man aged 25 to 40 in good health.

The CDR3 DNA is TGTGCCAGCAGCCCAAGACAGGGAACGAGCGGCTACACCTTC. This translates into CASSPRQGTSGYTF. V usage is TRBV7-9 and J usage is TRBJ1-2; 7 positions agree with TRBD1. Trimming removed 5 bases from V and 8 bases from J; junction bases left unmatched: 11. The V gene's germline CDR1 is SEHNR and CDR2 FQNEAQ (reference sequence). The CDR3 runs 14 residues.

As for this clonotype: One junction end does not reproduce the germline sequence, and a read error may be involved. The V call is TRBV5-1, the J call TRBJ2-3; the D gene could be TRBD1 or TRBD2 (5 bases each). CDR3 length: 16 amino acids. The germline V gene has CDR1 SGHRS and CDR2 YFSETQ. The CDR3 coding sequence is TGCGCCAGCAGCAAAGGGACCGATGGTAGCACAGATTCGCAGTATTTT. Protein sequence: CASSKGTDGSTDSQYF.

The rearrangement joins TRBV15 to TRBJ2-1; possibly TRBD2 for D (5 bases). Germline assignment: CDR1 LNHNV and CDR2 YYDKDF (reference sequence). V lost 4 bases and J 2 bases, leaving 12 bases between the germline ends. The CDR3 has 15 amino acids. DNA for the CDR3: TGTGCCACCAGCATGGTCGGGAACCCCTACAATGAGCAGTTCTTC. Amino acids: CATSMVGNPYNEQFF.

The sample holds a few counts of this clonotype. The rearrangement joins TRBV6-6 to TRBJ2-5; D not certain. The CDR3 has 13 amino acids. Per germline, CDR1 MNHNY and CDR2 SVGAGI (reference sequence). Trimming left V 6 bases short and J 2 bases short, with 10 bases between. The CDR3 loop is CASSPPPQETQYF. The CDR3 nucleotides read TGTGCCAGCAGCCCTCCTCCACAAGAGACCCAGTACTTC.

This clonotype was counted a few times. The genes are TRBV5-1 and TRBJ1-1, with TRBD1 identical over 7 bases. This CDR3 comprises 18 residues. Germline V gene data show CDR1 as SGHRS and CDR2 as YFSETQ. The trim removed 4 bases at V and 4 bases at J, leaving 19 bases unmatched. The DNA of the CDR3 is TGCGCCAGCAGCCCCCTTGGGACAGCCGTGCAGGATGGCACTGAAGCTTTCTTT. As protein: CASSPLGTAVQDGTEAFF. The variable domain in full, with the rest retrieved from reference TRBV5-1 and TRBJ1-1, is KAGVTQTPRYLIKTRGQQVTLSCSPISGHRSVSWYQQTPGQGLQFLFEYFSETQRNKGNFPGRFSGRQFSNSRSEMNVSTLELGDSALYLCASSPLGTAVQDGTEAFFGQGTRLTVV.

The gene calls are TRBV7-8 and TRBJ2-2; TRBD2 matches at 10 bases. The CDR3 runs 16 residues. CDR1 and CDR2 (germline): SGHVS, FQNEAQ. The ends lost 5 bases at V and 7 bases at J; junction bases unmatched: 10. The DNA of the CDR3 is TGTGCCAGCAGCAACGGACTAGCGGTCGCAGTCGGGGAGCTGTTTTTT. Its protein product is CASSNGLAVAVGELFF.

This clonotype occurred once. The chain uses TRBV19 and TRBJ2-1, with TRBD2 identical over 13 bases. The CDR3 is 15 amino acids. The V segment lost 7 bases and the J segment 6 bases; nucleotides outside the gene matches: 6. Germline CDR1 reads LNHDA; CDR2 reads SQIVND (reference sequence). CDR3 DNA: TGTGCCAGTACGGGACTAGCGGGACTCTTCAATGAGCAGTTCTTC. It codes for CASTGLAGLFNEQFF.